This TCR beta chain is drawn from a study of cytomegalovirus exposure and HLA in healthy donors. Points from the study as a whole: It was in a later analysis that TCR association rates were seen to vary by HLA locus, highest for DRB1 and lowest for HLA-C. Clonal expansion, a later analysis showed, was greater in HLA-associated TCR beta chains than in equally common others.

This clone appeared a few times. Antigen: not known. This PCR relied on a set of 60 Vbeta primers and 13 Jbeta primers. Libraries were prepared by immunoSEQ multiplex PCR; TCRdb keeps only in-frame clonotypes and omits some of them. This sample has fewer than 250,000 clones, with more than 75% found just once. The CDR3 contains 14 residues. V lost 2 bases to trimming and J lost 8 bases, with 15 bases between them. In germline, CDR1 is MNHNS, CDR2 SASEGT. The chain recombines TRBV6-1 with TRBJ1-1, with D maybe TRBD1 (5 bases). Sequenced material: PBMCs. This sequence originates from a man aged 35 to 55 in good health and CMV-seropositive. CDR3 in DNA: TGTGCCAGCAGTGAATGGGGCAGGGCGCAAGAAGCTTTCTTT. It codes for CASSEWGRAQEAFF.